The entry below describes one T cell receptor (beta chain). Its antigen remains unidentified. The data originate from a study of T cell responses to AZD1222 COVID-19 vaccine. The overall study: Second doses were pooled across both intervals (about 4 or about 12 weeks). Overall study findings and caveats: Reportedly, nearly half of unique spike TCRs recognized epitopes outside B.1.351/B.1.1.7 mutations. Baseline seropositivity characterized only six AZD1222 recipients.

The CDR3 runs 14 residues. Germline CDR1 MNHEY, CDR2 SVGAGI. V lost 0 bases to trimming and J lost 6 bases, with 11 bases between them. Here immunoSEQ multiplex PCR was the method, and the copy in TCRdb shows in-frame clones only, minus some. This table has roughly 180,000 clones, roughly 94% appearing once. The sequencing used peripheral blood, collected on day 0 of AZD1222 vaccination. J is TRBJ1-2 and V is TRBV6-5; D might be TRBD1 (5 bases). The TCR was taken from an adult in good health. In DNA, the CDR3 is TGTGCCAGCAGTTACTCCAGAGACAGTGATGGCTACACCTTC. Amino acid sequence: CASSYSRDSDGYTF.